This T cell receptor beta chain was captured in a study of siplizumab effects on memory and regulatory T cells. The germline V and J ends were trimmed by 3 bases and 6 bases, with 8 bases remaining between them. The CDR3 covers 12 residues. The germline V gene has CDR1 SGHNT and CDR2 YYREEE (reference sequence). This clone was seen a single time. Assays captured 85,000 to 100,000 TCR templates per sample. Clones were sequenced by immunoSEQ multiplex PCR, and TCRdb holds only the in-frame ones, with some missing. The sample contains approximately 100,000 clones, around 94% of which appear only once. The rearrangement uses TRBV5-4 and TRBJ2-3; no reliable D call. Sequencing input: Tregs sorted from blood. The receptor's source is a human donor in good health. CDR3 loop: CASSSIRDTQYF. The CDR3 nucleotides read TGTGCCAGCAGCTCCATAAGGGATACGCAGTATTTT.